A selection of T cell receptor beta chains follows, all from one sample in a study of post-analysis software for immune sequencing data. TCRdb processed the PCR reads anew with MiXCR; each CDR3 protein has one entry. The table includes fewer than 550,000 distinct CDR3 sequences, approximately 34% detected once. Sequenced sample: blood. The receptors stem from a girl aged 2-17 years with multiple sclerosis. The CDR3 runs from the conserved cysteine through the conserved F or W. D genes are given only for firm matches. For some rows the clone size is stated as once, few or many, or as a class when expanded; others skip it.

cdr3_nt	cdr3_aa	d_call	clone_size	v_call	j_call
TGTGCCAGCAGCTTTTGGGGGCAGAACACTGAAGCTTTCTTT	CASSFWGQNTEAFF	.	once	TRBV5-6	TRBJ1-1
TGTGCCAGCAGTGAAGGACTAGCGGTGTGGGAGACCCAGTACTTC	CASSEGLAVWETQYF	TRBD2	.	TRBV6-1	TRBJ2-5
TGCAGCCTCCTCAACAGACCCTTCTACAATGAGCAGTTCTTC	CSLLNRPFYNEQFF	.	.	TRBV29-1	TRBJ2-1
TGCAGCGTTGGGACAGACCTCCGGCAGCCCCAGCATTTT	CSVGTDLRQPQHF	.	.	TRBV29-1	TRBJ1-5
TGCGCCAGCAGCTTGGTAGTGAGGGCTGGGGAGACCCAGTACTTC	CASSLVVRAGETQYF	.	.	TRBV5-1	TRBJ2-5
TGTGCCAGCAGCCCCCAGAACACTGAAGCTTTCTTT	CASSPQNTEAFF	.	.	TRBV13	TRBJ1-1
TGTGCCAGCAGTTACCGGGACAGGGGGCAGGACGAGCAGTACTTC	CASSYRDRGQDEQYF	TRBD1	many	TRBV6-5	TRBJ2-7
TGTGCCAGCAGCTTCGACTTCGAAAAACTGTTTTTT	CASSFDFEKLFF	.	few	TRBV5-5	TRBJ1-4
TGTGCCAGCAGCCCCCAACCGCGGGGTCCGGCGGGGGGTGAGCAGTTCTTC	CASSPQPRGPAGGEQFF	TRBD2	few	TRBV3-1	TRBJ2-1
TGTGCCATCAGGTCCGGGACAGTCTATGGCTACACCTTC	CAIRSGTVYGYTF	TRBD1	few	TRBV10-3	TRBJ1-2
TGCAGTGCTCCCCCTTTTGCAATCCAAGAGACCCAGTACTTC	CSAPPFAIQETQYF	.	.	TRBV20-1	TRBJ2-5
TGTGCCAGCAGCCCGGACACGGCTTTGAATGAGCAGTTCTTC	CASSPDTALNEQFF	.	.	TRBV9	TRBJ2-1
TGTGCCATCAGGCCCGGGACAGGGCTGGGCGAGCAGTACTTC	CAIRPGTGLGEQYF	TRBD1	.	TRBV10-3	TRBJ2-7
TGTGCCAGCAGCGCCGTGGGACAGGGGAGTTCACCCCTCCACTTT	CASSAVGQGSSPLHF	TRBD1	few	TRBV5-5	TRBJ1-6
TGCGCCAGCAGCGCCGGACAGGGGACTTCACCCCTCCACTTT	CASSAGQGTSPLHF	TRBD1	.	TRBV5-1	TRBJ1-6
TGTGCCAGCAGTAAAGACAGGGCTCTGGCCTACGAGCAGTACTTC	CASSKDRALAYEQYF	TRBD1	.	TRBV2	TRBJ2-7
TGTGCCAGCAGCGTTTTAGCGGGGGGAACCTACGAGCAGTACTTC	CASSVLAGGTYEQYF	TRBD2	few	TRBV9	TRBJ2-7
TGTGCCAGCAGCTTGAACGACAGGGCCAATCAGCCCCAGCATTTT	CASSLNDRANQPQHF	TRBD1	.	TRBV5-6	TRBJ1-5
TGCAGTCTAATAGGCCCCCCAGGGGAGAACACAGATACGCAGTATTTT	CSLIGPPGENTDTQYF	.	many	TRBV20-1	TRBJ2-3
TGTGCCAGCAGTACTGACAGGGTTCGGGAGACCCAGTACTTC	CASSTDRVRETQYF	TRBD1	few	TRBV25-1	TRBJ2-5
TGTGCCAGCAGTTTTGGGGCACAGGGGGCTGAGCGGGCTTTCTTT	CASSFGAQGAERAFF	TRBD1	.	TRBV12-3/TRBV12-4	TRBJ1-1
TGTGCCAGCAGCTCCAAAAAGGATTTTCGGAACCAAGAGACCCAGTACTTC	CASSSKKDFRNQETQYF	.	many	TRBV5-5	TRBJ2-5
TGCGCCAGCAGTGAGCCTATATCCGGGATAAGGCCCTACGAGCAGTACTTC	CASSEPISGIRPYEQYF	.	few	TRBV10-1	TRBJ2-7
TGTGCCAGCAGCGTAGCGAGGCTTCATGAGCAGTTCTTC	CASSVARLHEQFF	.	.	TRBV9	TRBJ2-1
TGTGCCAGCAGCCCCGAGTCAGGACAGGGGGCCAAAAACATTCAGTACTTC	CASSPESGQGAKNIQYF	TRBD1	many	TRBV13	TRBJ2-4
TGTGCCAGCAGCTCCGAGGGGGTCCCGGGGGAAAAACTGTTTTTT	CASSSEGVPGEKLFF	.	few	TRBV5-5	TRBJ1-4
TGCGCCAGCAGCCATCCTAGAGCAGGGGCCTTAAATTCACCCCTCCACTTT	CASSHPRAGALNSPLHF	.	.	TRBV4-1	TRBJ1-6
TGTGCCAGCAGACCCGGGACAGGGTCGTTAGGTGGCTACACCTTC	CASRPGTGSLGGYTF	TRBD1	few	TRBV6-5	TRBJ1-2
TGTGCCATCAGTGAGTCGGTAGGAAGGGGTGGCTACACCTTC	CAISESVGRGGYTF	.	.	TRBV10-3	TRBJ1-2
TGCGCCAGCAGCCTCCTCGGTCCCACTGAAGCTTTCTTT	CASSLLGPTEAFF	.	few	TRBV4-1	TRBJ1-1
TGCGCCAGCAGTGACCTACAGGGGGGCATTCAGCCCCAGCATTTT	CASSDLQGGIQPQHF	TRBD1	.	TRBV10-2	TRBJ1-5
TGTGCCAGCAGCCGGGGATCCTATCAGCCCCAGCATTTT	CASSRGSYQPQHF	.	few	TRBV6-2/TRBV6-3	TRBJ1-5
TGCGCCAGCAGTGGACTAGCGGGGGAGGCTCTTAATTTGGAGACCCAGTACTTC	CASSGLAGEALNLETQYF	TRBD2	few	TRBV10-1	TRBJ2-5
TGTGCCAGCAGTGATCTAGCAGAGTGGAATGAGCAGTTCTTC	CASSDLAEWNEQFF	.	few	TRBV2	TRBJ2-1
TGCAGTGCTAGGGGCCTCCCCGGGGGGACTGAAGCTTTCTTT	CSARGLPGGTEAFF	.	few	TRBV20-1	TRBJ1-1
TGCGCCAGCAGCTTGGTAGGGGATTATGGTGAGACCCAGTACTTC	CASSLVGDYGETQYF	.	.	TRBV5-1	TRBJ2-5
TGCGCCAGCAGCCAAGAAATAACTCAGGGGGCGAATGGCTACACCTTC	CASSQEITQGANGYTF	TRBD1	.	TRBV4-1	TRBJ1-2
TGCAGCGTTGAGGATGCGGCGGGGGGGGCAAGCTCCTACAATGAGCAGTTCTTC	CSVEDAAGGASSYNEQFF	TRBD2	few	TRBV29-1	TRBJ2-1
TGTGCCAGCAGTTTTGAGGGACAGGGGGCAGGCTACACCTTC	CASSFEGQGAGYTF	TRBD1	few	TRBV12-3/TRBV12-4	TRBJ1-2
TGTGCCAGCGGTTACTCAATCAGGGTATCTAGCACAGATACGCAGTATTTT	CASGYSIRVSSTDTQYF	.	.	TRBV6-5	TRBJ2-3